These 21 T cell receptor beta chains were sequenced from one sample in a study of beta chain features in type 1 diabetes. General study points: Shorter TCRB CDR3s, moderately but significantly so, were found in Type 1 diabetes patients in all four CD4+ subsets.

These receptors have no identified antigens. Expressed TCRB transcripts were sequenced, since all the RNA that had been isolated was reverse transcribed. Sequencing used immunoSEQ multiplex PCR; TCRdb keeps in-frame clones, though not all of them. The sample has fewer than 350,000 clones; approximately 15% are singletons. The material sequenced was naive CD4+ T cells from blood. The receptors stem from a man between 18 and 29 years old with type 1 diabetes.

This CDR3 reads CASTDANPPGGLETQYF. The CDR3 DNA is TGCGCCAGCACTGATGCGAACCCCCCGGGGGGCCTGGAGACCCAGTACTTC. The chain couples TRBV5-1 to TRBJ2-5, with a possible D match to TRBD2 (7 bases). Germline values: CDR1 SGHRS, CDR2 YFSETQ. V lost 6 bases, J lost 5 bases, and 26 bases lay in between. This CDR3 has 17 amino acids.

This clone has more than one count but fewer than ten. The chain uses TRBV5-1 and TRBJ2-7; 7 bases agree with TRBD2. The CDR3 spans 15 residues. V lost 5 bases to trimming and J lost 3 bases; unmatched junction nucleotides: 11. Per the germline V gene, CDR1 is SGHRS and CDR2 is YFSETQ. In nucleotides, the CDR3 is TGCGCCAGCAGTAACTCCTGGCGGGAGAACTACGAGCAGTACTTC. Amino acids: CASSNSWRENYEQYF.

In DNA, the CDR3 is TGCGCCAGCAGTGGAGGGCCCCCCTACGATAGGGAGCAGTACTTC. It yields the protein CASSGGPPYDREQYF. The chain recombines TRBV5-1 with TRBJ2-7, with D possibly matching TRBD2 (6 bases). Trimming cost V 5 bases and J 7 bases, with 22 bases left between them. The CDR3 runs 15 residues. Germline V gives CDR1 SGHRS, CDR2 YFSETQ. Variable domain in full (rest from reference TRBV5-1 and TRBJ2-7): KAGVTQTPRYLIKTRGQQVTLSCSPISGHRSVSWYQQTPGQGLQFLFEYFSETQRNKGNFPGRFSGRQFSNSRSEMNVSTLELGDSALYLCASSGGPPYDREQYFGPGTRLTVT.

CDR3 region: CASSHQGLAGEETQYF. CDR3 nucleotide sequence: TGTGCCAGCAGCCACCAGGGACTAGCGGGGGAAGAGACCCAGTACTTC. The J gene is TRBJ2-5, the V gene TRBV7-2; TRBD2 agrees at 14 bases. Germline CDR1 reads SGHTA; CDR2 reads FQGNSA. The CDR3 extends over 16 amino acids. Trimming at V came to 5 bases and at J to 3 bases, leaving 5 bases not matched to a gene.

DNA for the CDR3: TGTGCCAGCAGCTCTGGGACTAGCGGGGGGGCCGCGAATGAGCAGTTCTTC. Translated: CASSSGTSGGAANEQFF. The chain recombines TRBV5-4 with TRBJ2-1; 16 nucleotides align to TRBD2. Per germline, CDR1 SGHNT and CDR2 YYREEE (reference sequence). The CDR3 totals 17 residues. The V gene end was trimmed by 3 bases and the J gene end by 7 bases; junction bases not matched to a gene: 7.

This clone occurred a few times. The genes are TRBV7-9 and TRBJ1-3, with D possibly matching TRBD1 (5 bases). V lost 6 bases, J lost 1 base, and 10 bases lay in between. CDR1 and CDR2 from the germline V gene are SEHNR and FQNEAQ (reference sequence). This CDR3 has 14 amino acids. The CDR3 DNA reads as TGTGCCAGCAGTTTGGGGACTTCTGGAAACACCATATATTTT. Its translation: CASSLGTSGNTIYF. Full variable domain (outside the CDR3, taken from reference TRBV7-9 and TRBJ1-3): DTGVSQNPRHKITKRGQNVTFRCDPISEHNRLYWYRQTLGQGPEFLTYFQNEAQLEKSRLLSDRFSAERPKGSFSTLEIQRTEQGDSAMYLCASSLGTSGNTIYFGEGSWLTVV.

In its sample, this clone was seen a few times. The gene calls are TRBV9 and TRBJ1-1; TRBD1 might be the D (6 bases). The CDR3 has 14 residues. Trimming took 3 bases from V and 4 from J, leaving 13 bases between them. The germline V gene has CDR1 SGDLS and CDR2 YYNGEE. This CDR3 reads CASSAAGVGTEAFF. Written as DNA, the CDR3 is TGTGCCAGCAGCGCCGCAGGGGTGGGCACTGAAGCTTTCTTT.

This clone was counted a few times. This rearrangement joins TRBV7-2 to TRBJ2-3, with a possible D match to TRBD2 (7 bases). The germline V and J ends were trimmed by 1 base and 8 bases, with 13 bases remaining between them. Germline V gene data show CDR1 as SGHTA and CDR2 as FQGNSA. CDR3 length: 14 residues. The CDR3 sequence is CASSLVEGGGTQYF. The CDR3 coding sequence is TGTGCCAGCAGCTTAGTTGAGGGAGGGGGTACGCAGTATTTT.

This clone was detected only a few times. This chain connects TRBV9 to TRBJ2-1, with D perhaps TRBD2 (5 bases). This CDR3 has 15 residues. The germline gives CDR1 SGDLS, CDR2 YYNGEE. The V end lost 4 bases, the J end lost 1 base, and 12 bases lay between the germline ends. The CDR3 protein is CASSPRAGSYNEQFF. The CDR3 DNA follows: TGTGCCAGCAGCCCAAGGGCGGGTTCCTACAATGAGCAGTTCTTC. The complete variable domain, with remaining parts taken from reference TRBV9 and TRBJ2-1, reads DSGVTQTPKHLITATGQRVTLRCSPRSGDLSVYWYQQSLDQGLQFLIQYYNGEERAKGNILERFSAQQFPDLHSELNLSSLELGDSALYFCASSPRAGSYNEQFFGPGTRLTVL.

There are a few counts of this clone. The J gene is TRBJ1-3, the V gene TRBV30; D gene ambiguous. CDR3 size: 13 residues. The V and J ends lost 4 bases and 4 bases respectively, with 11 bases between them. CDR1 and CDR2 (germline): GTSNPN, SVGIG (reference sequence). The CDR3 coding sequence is TGTGCCTGGATGGAGGGTCCCGGAAACACCATATATTTT. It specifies CAWMEGPGNTIYF.

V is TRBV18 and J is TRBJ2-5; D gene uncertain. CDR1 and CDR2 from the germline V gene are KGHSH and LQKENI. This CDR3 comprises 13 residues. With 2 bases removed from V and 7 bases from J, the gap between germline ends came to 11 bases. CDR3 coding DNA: TGTGCCAGCTCACCAGGAAACCCGGGGACCCAGTACTTC. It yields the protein CASSPGNPGTQYF.

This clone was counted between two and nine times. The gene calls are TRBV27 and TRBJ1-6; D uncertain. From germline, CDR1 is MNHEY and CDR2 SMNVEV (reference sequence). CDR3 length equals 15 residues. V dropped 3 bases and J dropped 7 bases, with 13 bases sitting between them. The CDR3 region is CASSLRRRQNSPLHF. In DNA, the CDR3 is TGTGCCAGCAGTTTGCGGAGACGGCAGAATTCACCCCTCCACTTT.

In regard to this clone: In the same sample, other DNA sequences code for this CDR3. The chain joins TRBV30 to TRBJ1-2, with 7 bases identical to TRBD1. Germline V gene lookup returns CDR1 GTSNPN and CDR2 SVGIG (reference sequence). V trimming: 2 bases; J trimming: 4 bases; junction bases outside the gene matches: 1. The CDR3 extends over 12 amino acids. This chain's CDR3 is CAWSPGGYGYTF. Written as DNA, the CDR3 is TGTGCCTGGAGTCCAGGGGGCTATGGCTACACCTTC. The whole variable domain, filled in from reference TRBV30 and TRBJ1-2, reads SQTIHQWPATLVQPVGSPLSLECTVEGTSNPNLYWYRQAAGRGLQLLFYSVGIGQISSEVPQNLSASRPQDRQFILSSKKLLLSDSGFYLCAWSPGGYGYTFGSGTRLTVV.

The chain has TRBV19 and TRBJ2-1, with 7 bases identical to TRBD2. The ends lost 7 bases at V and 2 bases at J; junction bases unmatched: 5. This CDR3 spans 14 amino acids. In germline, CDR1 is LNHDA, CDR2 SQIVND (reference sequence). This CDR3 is CASNAGETYNEQFF. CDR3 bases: TGTGCCAGTAATGCGGGAGAGACCTACAATGAGCAGTTCTTC.

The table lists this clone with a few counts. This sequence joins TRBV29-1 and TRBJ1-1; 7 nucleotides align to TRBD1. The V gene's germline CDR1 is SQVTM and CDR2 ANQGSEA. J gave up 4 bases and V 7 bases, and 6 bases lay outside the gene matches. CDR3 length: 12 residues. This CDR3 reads CSAGGLSTEAFF. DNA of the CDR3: TGCAGCGCAGGGGGGTTGAGCACTGAAGCTTTCTTT. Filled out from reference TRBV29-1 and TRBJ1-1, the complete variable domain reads SAVISQKPSRDICQRGTSLTIQCQVDSQVTMMFWYRQQPGQSLTLIATANQGSEATYESGFVIDKFPISRPNLTFSTLTVSNMSPEDSSIYLCSAGGLSTEAFFGQGTRLTVV.

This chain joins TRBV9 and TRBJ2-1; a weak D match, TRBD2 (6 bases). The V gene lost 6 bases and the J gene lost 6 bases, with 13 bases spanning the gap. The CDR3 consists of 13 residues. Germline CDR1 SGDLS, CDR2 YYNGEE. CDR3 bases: TGTGCCAGCAACCTAGTGGGGGGCAATGAGCAGTTCTTC. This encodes CASNLVGGNEQFF.

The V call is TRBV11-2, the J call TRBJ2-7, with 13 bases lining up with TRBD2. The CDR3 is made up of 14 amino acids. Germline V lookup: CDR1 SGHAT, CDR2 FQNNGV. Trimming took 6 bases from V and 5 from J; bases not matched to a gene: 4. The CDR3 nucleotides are TGTGCCAGCAGACGACTAGCGGGGGGCCACGAGCAGTACTTC. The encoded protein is CASRRLAGGHEQYF.

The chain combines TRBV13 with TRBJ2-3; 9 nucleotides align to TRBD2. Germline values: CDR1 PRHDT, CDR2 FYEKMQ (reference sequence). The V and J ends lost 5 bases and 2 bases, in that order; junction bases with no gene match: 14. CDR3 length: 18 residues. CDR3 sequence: CASSLQAVAGADTDTQYF. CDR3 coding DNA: TGTGCCAGCAGCCTCCAGGCAGTAGCGGGGGCGGACACAGATACGCAGTATTTT.

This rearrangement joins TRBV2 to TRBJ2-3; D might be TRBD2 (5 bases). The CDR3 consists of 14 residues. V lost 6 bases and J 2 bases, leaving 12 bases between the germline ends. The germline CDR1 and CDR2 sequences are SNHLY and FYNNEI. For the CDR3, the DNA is TGTGCCAGCAGATCAGAGGGAAACACAGATACGCAGTATTTT. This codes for CASRSEGNTDTQYF.

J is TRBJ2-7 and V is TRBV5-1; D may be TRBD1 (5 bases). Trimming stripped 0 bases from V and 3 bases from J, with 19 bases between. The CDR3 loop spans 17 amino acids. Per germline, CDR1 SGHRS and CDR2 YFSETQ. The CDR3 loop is CASSLGAMGQGFYEQYF. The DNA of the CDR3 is TGCGCCAGCAGCTTGGGGGCCATGGGGCAGGGCTTCTACGAGCAGTACTTC.

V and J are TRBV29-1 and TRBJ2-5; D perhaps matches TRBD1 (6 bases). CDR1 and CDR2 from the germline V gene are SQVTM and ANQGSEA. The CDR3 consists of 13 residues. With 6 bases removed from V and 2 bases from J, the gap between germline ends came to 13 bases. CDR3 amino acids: CSVGDIGQETQYF. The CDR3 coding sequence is TGCAGCGTAGGGGACATCGGTCAAGAGACCCAGTACTTC. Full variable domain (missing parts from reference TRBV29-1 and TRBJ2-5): SAVISQKPSRDICQRGTSLTIQCQVDSQVTMMFWYRQQPGQSLTLIATANQGSEATYESGFVIDKFPISRPNLTFSTLTVSNMSPEDSSIYLCSVGDIGQETQYFGPGTRLLVL.